The source of this T cell receptor beta chain is a study of regulatory T cells in long-lasting Graves disease. Background on the study: Persistent Graves' disease denoted over 5 years of antithyroid drugs plus positive TSH receptor antibodies.

Arm-PCR of CDR3 regions with iRepertoire HTBI primers generated TCR beta libraries. MiXCR, applied by TCRdb to the multiplex PCR reads, yields one record per CDR3 protein. The table includes approximately 360,000 distinct CDR3 sequences, less than 30% detected once. The time point is: persistent/refractory GD, antithyroid drugs over 5 years with positive TRAb. PBMC RNA was the source of the TCR library. The CDR3 loop spans 15 amino acids. Trimming at V came to 2 bases and at J to 1 base, leaving 2 bases not matched to a gene. Per germline, CDR1 MDHEN and CDR2 SYDVKM. Study conclusions and caveats: TCR diversity was lower in persistent Graves' patients (versus newly diagnosed ones). Public clonotype sharing was higher in persistent than newly diagnosed patients.

The table lists this clonotype with a few counts. What it binds is not known. V usage is TRBV28 and J usage is TRBJ2-7; 10 nucleotides agree with TRBD2. This TCR was recovered from a woman aged 40-49 years with Graves disease. Here the sequenced sample was peripheral blood mononuclear cells (PBMCs), taken when the disease was refractory, from a patient treated with antithyroid drugs. This chain's CDR3 is CASSLTSGISYEQYF. CDR3 DNA: TGTGCCAGCAGTTTAACTAGCGGGATATCCTACGAGCAGTACTTC.